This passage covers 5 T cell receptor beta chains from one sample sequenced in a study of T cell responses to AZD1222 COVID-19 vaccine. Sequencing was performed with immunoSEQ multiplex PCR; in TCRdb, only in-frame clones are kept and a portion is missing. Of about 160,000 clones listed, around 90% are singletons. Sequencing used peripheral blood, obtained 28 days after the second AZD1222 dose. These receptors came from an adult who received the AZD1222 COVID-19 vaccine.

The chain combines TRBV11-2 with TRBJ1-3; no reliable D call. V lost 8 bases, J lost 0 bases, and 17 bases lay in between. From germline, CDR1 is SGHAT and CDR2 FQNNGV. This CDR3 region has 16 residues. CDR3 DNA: TGTGCCAGCGCTCGACTTGGACGCGGCTCTGGAAACACCATATATTTT. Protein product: CASARLGRGSGNTIYF.

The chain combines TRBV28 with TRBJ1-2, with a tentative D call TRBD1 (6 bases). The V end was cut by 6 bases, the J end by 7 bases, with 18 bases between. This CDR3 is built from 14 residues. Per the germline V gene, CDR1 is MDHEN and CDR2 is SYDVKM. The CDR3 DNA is TGTGCCAGCAGCCCATCGTGGGGAGGGGGTGGCTACACCTTC. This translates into CASSPSWGGGGYTF.

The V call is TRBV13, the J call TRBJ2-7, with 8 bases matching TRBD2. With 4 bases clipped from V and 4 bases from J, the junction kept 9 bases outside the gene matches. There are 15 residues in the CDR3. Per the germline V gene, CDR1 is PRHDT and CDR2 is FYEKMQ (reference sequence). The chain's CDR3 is CASSSGGRTPYEQYF. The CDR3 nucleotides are TGTGCCAGCAGCTCGGGCGGGAGGACTCCATACGAGCAGTACTTC.

This CDR3 is CASNLDSIGGYTF. DNA for the CDR3: TGTGCCAGCAACCTGGACAGTATCGGTGGCTACACCTTC. This chain connects TRBV7-2 to TRBJ1-2; the D gene is possibly TRBD1 (6 bases). The CDR3 has 13 amino acids. CDR1 and CDR2 from the germline V gene are SGHTA and FQGNSA. V was clipped by 7 bases and J by 7 bases, with 16 bases between them.

The CDR3 nucleotides are TGTGCCAGCAGACAGACTAGCGGGAGTCGCAATGAGCAGTTCTTC. Translated: CASRQTSGSRNEQFF. V and J are TRBV7-2 and TRBJ2-1, with TRBD2 matching over 12 bases. Looked up from germline, CDR1 is SGHTA and CDR2 is FQGNSA. Losses at the gene ends were 6 bases for V and 6 bases for J; bases not matched to a gene: 6. The CDR3 has 15 amino acids.